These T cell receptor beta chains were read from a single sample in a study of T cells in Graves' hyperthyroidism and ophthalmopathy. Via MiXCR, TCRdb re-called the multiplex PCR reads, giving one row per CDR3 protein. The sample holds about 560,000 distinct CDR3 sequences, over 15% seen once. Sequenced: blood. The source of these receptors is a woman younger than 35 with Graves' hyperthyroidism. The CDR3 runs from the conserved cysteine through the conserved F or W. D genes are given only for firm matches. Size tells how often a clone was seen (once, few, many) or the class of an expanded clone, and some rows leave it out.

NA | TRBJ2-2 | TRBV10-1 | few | TGCGCCAGCAGTGAGTCAGGAGGGCGGGCCGGGGAGCTGTTTTTT | CASSESGGRAGELFF
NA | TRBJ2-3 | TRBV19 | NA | TGTGCCAGTAGTATTGGGGTTAGCACAGATACGCAGTATTTT | CASSIGVSTDTQYF
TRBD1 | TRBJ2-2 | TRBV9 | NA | TGTGCCAGCAGCGCGACGTCGGGACAGGTGAACACCGGGGAGCTGTTTTTT | CASSATSGQVNTGELFF
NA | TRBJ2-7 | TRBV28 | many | TGTGCCAGCAGCCGGGACACCAACTACGAGCAGTACTTC | CASSRDTNYEQYF
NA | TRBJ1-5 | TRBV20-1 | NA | TGCAGTGCTTCACAGGGTCGGGATCAGCCCCAGCATTTT | CSASQGRDQPQHF
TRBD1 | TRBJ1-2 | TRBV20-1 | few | TGCAGTGCTAGAGACGACAGGGAGGTCAATGGCTACACCTTC | CSARDDREVNGYTF
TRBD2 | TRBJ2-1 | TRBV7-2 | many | TGTGCCAGCAGCTTAGCACTAGCGGGAGGACGTTACAATGAGCAGTTCTTC | CASSLALAGGRYNEQFF
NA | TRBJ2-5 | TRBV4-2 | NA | TGTGCCAGCAGCCAAGATCTGGAGGGGTTACAGACCCAGTACTTC | CASSQDLEGLQTQYF
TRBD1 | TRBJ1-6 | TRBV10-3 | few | TGTGCCATCAGCGCAGGGACAGGGAGCTCCTATAATTCACCCCTCCACTTT | CAISAGTGSSYNSPLHF
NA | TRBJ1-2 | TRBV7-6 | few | TGTGCCAGCAGCTTGGGACCCGACAGGTCCTATGGCTACACCTTC | CASSLGPDRSYGYTF
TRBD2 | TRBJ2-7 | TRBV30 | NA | TGTGCCTGGAGTGTCGGGGGGTCCGGGGGTGGCGAGCAGTACTTC | CAWSVGGSGGGEQYF
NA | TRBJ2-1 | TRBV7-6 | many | TGTGCCAGCAGCTTGGACCTTCCGGGACGTTACAATGAGCAGTTCTTC | CASSLDLPGRYNEQFF
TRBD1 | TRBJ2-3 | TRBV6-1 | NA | TGTGCCAGCAGCAGACAGGGGATAGGAACAGATACGCAGTATTTT | CASSRQGIGTDTQYF
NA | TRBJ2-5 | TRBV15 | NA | TGTGCCACCAGCAGAGATCCAGGCCAAGAGACCCAGTACTTC | CATSRDPGQETQYF
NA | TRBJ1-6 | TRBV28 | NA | TGTGCCAGCAGTTTGAGAGGGCGGGAGAGCTCCTATAATTCACCCCTCCACTTT | CASSLRGRESSYNSPLHF
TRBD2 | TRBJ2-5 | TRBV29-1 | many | TGCAGCGTTGAAGGAATCGGCGGGAGTTTAGAGACCCAGTACTTC | CSVEGIGGSLETQYF
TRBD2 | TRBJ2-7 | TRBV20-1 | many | TGCAGTGCTGCCGCATCCCTAGCGGGTGACGGCTACGAGCAGTACTTC | CSAAASLAGDGYEQYF
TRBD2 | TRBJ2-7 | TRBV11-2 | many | TGTGCCAGCAGCTTAACCCCGGGGGGGTTCGAGCAGTACTTC | CASSLTPGGFEQYF
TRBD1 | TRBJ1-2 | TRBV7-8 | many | TGTGCCAGCAGCCATCTGTTACAGGGGAGCTATGGCTACACCTTC | CASSHLLQGSYGYTF
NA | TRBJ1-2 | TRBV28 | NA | TGTGCCACCGAACAGGGTCGCTATGGCTACACCTTC | CATEQGRYGYTF
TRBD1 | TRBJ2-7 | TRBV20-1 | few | TGCAGCACGGGGGCAGGGGGCATTGTGTCCTACGAGCAGTACTTC | CSTGAGGIVSYEQYF
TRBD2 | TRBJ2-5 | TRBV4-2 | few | TGTGCCAGCAGTCAAGCCCTCGTTCCGGGACTAGCGGGGGGCGAGACCCAGTACTTC | CASSQALVPGLAGGETQYF
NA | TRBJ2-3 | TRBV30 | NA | TGTGCCTGGAATCTTCGCGTAATCAAAGCAGATACGCAGTATTTT | CAWNLRVIKADTQYF
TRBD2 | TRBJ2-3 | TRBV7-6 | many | TGTGCCAGCAGCTTCCAGACGGGACTAGCGGGGGGTGCAGATACGCAGTATTTT | CASSFQTGLAGGADTQYF
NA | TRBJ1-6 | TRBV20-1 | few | TGCAGTGCTCCTAAAGGGCCCCTCCACTTT | CSAPKGPLHF
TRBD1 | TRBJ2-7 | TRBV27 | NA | TGTGCCTGCAGTTACGAGACAGGGGGCTTGTACGAGCAGTACTTC | CACSYETGGLYEQYF
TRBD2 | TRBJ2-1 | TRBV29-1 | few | TGCAGCGTTGGGGGAGCGGGGGTTTTCAATGAGCAGTTCTTC | CSVGGAGVFNEQFF
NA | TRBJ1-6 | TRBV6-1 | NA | TGTGCCAGCAGTGTTGTCCAGGGGCTGGATTCACCCCTCCACTTT | CASSVVQGLDSPLHF
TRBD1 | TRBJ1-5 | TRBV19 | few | TGTGCCAGTAGTATGGGGCCCAGGGGGCCCTATAGCAATCAGCCCCAGCATTTT | CASSMGPRGPYSNQPQHF
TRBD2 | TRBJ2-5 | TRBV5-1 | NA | TGCGCCAGCAGCTTTGGCATTGGCGGGGGGCTCCAAGAGACCCAGTACTTC | CASSFGIGGGLQETQYF
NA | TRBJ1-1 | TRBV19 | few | TGTGCCAGTAGTGGACCCTACGGGAGCACTGAAGCTTTCTTT | CASSGPYGSTEAFF
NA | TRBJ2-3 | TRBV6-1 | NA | TGTGCCAGCAGTACTAAGAGCACAGATACGCAGTATTTT | CASSTKSTDTQYF
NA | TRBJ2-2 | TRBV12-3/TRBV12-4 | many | TGTGCCAGCACCCGTACTCGCACCGGGGAGCTGTTTTTT | CASTRTRTGELFF
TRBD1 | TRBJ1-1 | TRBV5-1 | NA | TGCGCCAGCAGCCAATCACAGGGGGGCACTGAAGCTTTCTTT | CASSQSQGGTEAFF
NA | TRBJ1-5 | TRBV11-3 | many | TGTGCCAGCAGCTTAATCTTGGGGCAGTGCGATAGCAATCAGCCCCAGCATTTT | CASSLILGQCDSNQPQHF
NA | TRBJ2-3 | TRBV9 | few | TGTGCCAGCAGCGGTCCGGGATTCTCGGATACGCAGTATTTT | CASSGPGFSDTQYF
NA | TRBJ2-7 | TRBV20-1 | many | TGCAGTGCTAATCTCGGGATCTCCTACGAGCAGTACTTC | CSANLGISYEQYF
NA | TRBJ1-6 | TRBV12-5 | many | TGTGCTAGTGGTTCGTATGCCGGACCGAGGTCACCCCTCCACTTT | CASGSYAGPRSPLHF
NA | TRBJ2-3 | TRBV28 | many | TGTGCCAGCAGTTTCAGCATTTCGGATACGCAGTATTTT | CASSFSISDTQYF
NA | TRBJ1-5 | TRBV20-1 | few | TGCAGTGCTAGAGATCGGATTAATAGCAATCAGCCCCAGCATTTT | CSARDRINSNQPQHF
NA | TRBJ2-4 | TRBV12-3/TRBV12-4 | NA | TGTGCCAGCCTTTGGACGGGGGGCGGCATTCAGTACTTC | CASLWTGGGIQYF